Shown below are 28 T cell receptor beta chains from a single sample sequenced in a study of cytomegalovirus exposure and HLA in healthy donors. PCR amplification relied on 60 Vbeta primers (plus 13 Jbeta primers). Generated by immunoSEQ multiplex PCR, the TCRdb table keeps only in-frame clones and is missing some. In the table there are under 110,000 clones, 75% of which are singletons. The sample comprised PBMCs. These receptors were taken from a man in his forties in good health and CMV-seronegative.

The chain has TRBV5-4 and TRBJ2-3; 9 bases line up with TRBD1. CDR3 length: 16 residues. Per germline, CDR1 SGHNT and CDR2 YYREEE (reference sequence). Unmatched junction bases numbered 3, after V lost 0 bases and J lost 1 base. CDR3 loop: CASSLDRTGGTDTQYF. CDR3 nucleotide sequence: TGTGCCAGCAGCTTGGACAGGACAGGGGGCACAGATACGCAGTATTTT.

In this sample, this clone turned up once. The chain links TRBV27 to TRBJ1-5; 9 bases align to TRBD1. Germline V gene lookup returns CDR1 MNHEY and CDR2 SMNVEV (reference sequence). This CDR3 is built from 16 residues. V lost 7 bases to trimming and J lost 5 bases; unmatched junction nucleotides: 12. CDR3 in amino acids: CASTILGTGSDQPQHF. The CDR3 DNA follows: TGTGCCAGCACCATCCTAGGGACAGGGTCGGATCAGCCCCAGCATTTT.

This chain links TRBV28 with TRBJ1-4, with D possibly TRBD1 on 6 matching bases. CDR3 length: 16 amino acids. Trimming pared 7 bases from V and 3 bases from J, leaving 18 bases between. Germline V gene sequence: CDR1 MDHEN, CDR2 SYDVKM. CDR3 DNA: TGTGCCAGCAAAAGGACCCCGGGACAACCTAATGAAAAACTGTTTTTT. It specifies CASKRTPGQPNEKLFF.

This clone was recorded a few times. The V and J genes are TRBV5-5 and TRBJ2-1; perhaps TRBD2 as D (6 bases). Germline CDR1 SGHKS, CDR2 YYEKEE (reference sequence). The V and J ends lost 4 bases and 5 bases respectively, with 13 bases between them. This CDR3 is 14 amino acids long. The CDR3 bases are TGTGCCAGCAGCCCGATTCCGGGGGACAATGAGCAGTTCTTC. Protein: CASSPIPGDNEQFF. The variable domain in full, with the rest retrieved from reference TRBV5-5 and TRBJ2-1, is DAGVTQSPTHLIKTRGQQVTLRCSPISGHKSVSWYQQVLGQGPQFIFQYYEKEERGRGNFPDRFSARQFPNYSSELNVNALLLGDSALYLCASSPIPGDNEQFFGPGTRLTVL.

The chain has TRBV10-2 and TRBJ1-5; 11 bases align to TRBD1. The CDR3 is 14 amino acids. After removal of 6 bases from V and 4 bases from J, the junction contained 2 bases not matched to a gene. Germline CDR1 WSHSY, CDR2 SAAADI. The CDR3 sequence is CASRGTGGNQPQHF. The CDR3 DNA follows: TGCGCCAGCAGGGGGACAGGGGGTAATCAGCCCCAGCATTTT.

This clone was observed a few times. This chain uses TRBV4-2 with TRBJ2-5; 9 nucleotides align to TRBD2. V trimming: 0 bases; J trimming: 2 bases; junction bases outside the gene matches: 4. CDR1 and CDR2 from the germline V gene are LGHNA and YNFKEQ. CDR3 length equals 16 residues. The CDR3 DNA sequence: TGTGCCAGCAGCCAAGAAGGGCTAGCGGGGCAAGAGACCCAGTACTTC. Translated, it gives CASSQEGLAGQETQYF.

The chain joins TRBV18 to TRBJ1-6, with TRBD1 identical over 7 bases. CDR3 size: 17 residues. V lost 6 bases and J lost 3; bases outside the gene matches: 11. Germline CDR1 KGHSH, CDR2 LQKENI. Written as DNA, the CDR3 is TGTGCCAGCTCCCCCCGAGGGGGCAGCAGCTATAATTCACCCCTCCACTTT. Amino acid sequence: CASSPRGGSSYNSPLHF.

The genes are TRBV6-5 and TRBJ1-5; D is unresolved. V dropped 1 base and J dropped 5 bases, with 6 bases sitting between them. The germline V gene encodes CDR1 MNHEY and CDR2 SVGAGI. CDR3 length equals 13 residues. The CDR3 spells CASSYYTDQPQHF. CDR3 DNA: TGTGCCAGCAGTTACTACACCGATCAGCCCCAGCATTTT.

This chain joins TRBV7-9 and TRBJ2-1; TRBD2 is a possible D gene (6 bases). The CDR3 sequence is 16 residues long. The germline V gene has CDR1 SEHNR and CDR2 FQNEAQ (reference sequence). Trimming pared 3 bases from V and 8 bases from J, leaving 20 bases between. CDR3 residues: CASSFAGRGFPDEQFF. In DNA, the CDR3 is TGTGCCAGCAGCTTTGCCGGACGGGGGTTCCCTGATGAGCAGTTCTTC.

The chain combines TRBV5-4 with TRBJ2-3, with 8 bases matching TRBD1. V trimming: 4 bases; J trimming: 5 bases; junction bases outside the gene matches: 12. CDR1 and CDR2 from the germline V gene are SGHNT and YYREEE (reference sequence). The CDR3 totals 16 residues. The CDR3 DNA reads as TGTGCCAGCAGCCGGGGATCCAACAGGGGGTTAGATACGCAGTATTTT. Protein product: CASSRGSNRGLDTQYF.

In this sample, this clone turned up once. The V gene is TRBV5-6, the J gene TRBJ2-3, with a weak D call TRBD2 (6 bases). Between the trimmed V and J ends, which lost 4 bases and 1 base, there was a span of 7 bases. CDR1 and CDR2 (germline): SGHDT, YYEEEE. This CDR3 spans 13 amino acids. The CDR3 spells CASSPGGTDTQYF. In DNA, the CDR3 is TGTGCCAGCAGCCCGGGGGGCACAGATACGCAGTATTTT.

This sequence joins TRBV4-1 and TRBJ1-5, with D hard to call. V was clipped by 0 bases and J by 0 bases, with 15 bases between them. Germline loops: CDR1 MGHRA, CDR2 YSYEKL. The CDR3 consists of 18 residues. The CDR3 protein is CASSQESPQIPSNQPQHF. The DNA of the CDR3 is TGCGCCAGCAGCCAAGAGTCCCCCCAGATTCCTAGCAATCAGCCCCAGCATTTT.

The chain is built from TRBV5-1 and TRBJ1-2; 7 bases fit TRBD1. Germline loops: CDR1 SGHRS, CDR2 YFSETQ. V dropped 3 bases and J dropped 5; count of bases not matched to a gene: 13. This CDR3 region has 16 residues. The CDR3 coding sequence is TGCGCCAGCAGCTGGGGTGGGGACAGAACACTTTATGGCTACACCTTC. Translated, it gives CASSWGGDRTLYGYTF. The full variable domain, its missing parts supplied by reference TRBV5-1 and TRBJ1-2, is KAGVTQTPRYLIKTRGQQVTLSCSPISGHRSVSWYQQTPGQGLQFLFEYFSETQRNKGNFPGRFSGRQFSNSRSEMNVSTLELGDSALYLCASSWGGDRTLYGYTFGSGTRLTVV.

Details on this clone: The junction departs from the called germline gene at one end, perhaps through a read error. The chain combines TRBV7-9 with TRBJ1-2; D is perhaps TRBD1 (5 bases). The length of the CDR3 is 18 residues. CDR1 is SEHNR and CDR2 is FQNEAQ in the germline V gene (reference sequence). The CDR3 region is CSSSPLGRGFYNDYGYTF. In nucleotides, the CDR3 is TGTTCCAGCAGCCCGCTTGGAAGGGGCTTTTATAACGACTATGGCTACACCTTC.

The chain employs TRBV10-3 and TRBJ2-3; tentatively, D is TRBD2 (7 bases). Germline loops: CDR1 ENHRY, CDR2 SYGVKD. V lost 8 bases and J 5 bases, leaving 20 bases between the germline ends. This CDR3 has 15 residues. In DNA, the CDR3 is TGTGCCATCCGGGGAGGGGGGGCCATCGGAGATACGCAGTATTTT. This encodes CAIRGGGAIGDTQYF.

The V and J genes are TRBV10-1 and TRBJ1-1; D gene unclear. This CDR3 is 13 amino acids long. CDR1 is WNHNN and CDR2 is SYGVQD in the germline V gene (reference sequence). Trimming shortened V by 7 bases and J by 1 base, and 10 bases separated the two germline ends. CDR3 sequence: CASTEGRNTEAFF. CDR3 nucleotides: TGCGCCAGCACCGAAGGGAGGAACACTGAAGCTTTCTTT.

The table lists this clone with a few counts. The chain joins TRBV18 to TRBJ1-1; maybe TRBD1 (5 bases). CDR3 length: 14 amino acids. Trimming shortened V by 1 base and J by 3 bases, and 9 bases separated the two germline ends. In germline, CDR1 is KGHSH, CDR2 LQKENI. The CDR3 sequence is CASSPQWGDTEAFF. CDR3 DNA sequence: TGTGCCAGCTCACCACAGTGGGGGGACACTGAAGCTTTCTTT.

The gene calls are TRBV7-8 and TRBJ2-2, with a tentative D call TRBD2 (7 bases). This CDR3 contains 15 residues. V was trimmed by 5 bases and J by 4 bases, leaving 14 bases between them. Germline loops: CDR1 SGHVS, CDR2 FQNEAQ. The CDR3 protein is CASSRAGAGTGELFF. CDR3 in DNA: TGTGCCAGCAGCCGCGCGGGGGCCGGCACCGGGGAGCTGTTTTTT.

This clone appeared a few times. V usage is TRBV5-4 and J usage is TRBJ2-5, with D maybe TRBD2 (6 bases). The germline V gene has CDR1 SGHNT and CDR2 YYREEE (reference sequence). Trimming stripped 4 bases from V and 6 bases from J, with 22 bases between. This CDR3 is 16 amino acids long. CDR3 sequence: CASSLPGGGMTKTQYF. CDR3 nucleotide sequence: TGTGCCAGCAGCCTCCCCGGGGGAGGCATGACAAAGACCCAGTACTTC.

V usage is TRBV19 and J usage is TRBJ1-5, with 8 bases aligning to TRBD1. Germline V gene lookup returns CDR1 LNHDA and CDR2 SQIVND (reference sequence). The ends lost 6 bases at V and 7 bases at J; junction bases unmatched: 5. This CDR3 has 13 amino acids. This CDR3 is CASRGQGNQPQHF. The CDR3 DNA reads TGTGCCAGTAGAGGACAGGGTAACCAGCCCCAGCATTTT.

The chain joins TRBV2 to TRBJ2-2; TRBD2 aligns across 8 bases. The V segment lost 7 bases and the J segment 2 bases; nucleotides outside the gene matches: 9. Per germline, CDR1 SNHLY and CDR2 FYNNEI. This CDR3 region has 16 residues. The CDR3 loop is CASMEIAGSNTGELFF. The CDR3 DNA reads TGTGCCAGCATGGAGATAGCGGGGAGTAACACCGGGGAGCTGTTTTTT.

In the case of this clone: The identical CDR3 is also encoded by other nucleotide sequences in the sample. V is TRBV18 and J is TRBJ1-3; TRBD1 might be the D (5 bases). CDR3 length equals 14 residues. Trimming removed 3 bases from V and 1 base from J, with 7 bases in between. From germline, CDR1 is KGHSH and CDR2 LQKENI. Written as DNA, the CDR3 is TGTGCCAGCTCACCCCAGGGTTCTGGAAACACCATATATTTT. Translated: CASSPQGSGNTIYF. The full variable domain, with the rest looked up from reference TRBV18 and TRBJ1-3, is NAGVMQNPRHLVRRRGQEARLRCSPMKGHSHVYWYRQLPEEGLKFMVYLQKENIIDESGMPKERFSAEFPKEGPSILRIQQVVRGDSAAYFCASSPQGSGNTIYFGEGSWLTVV.

The rearrangement joins TRBV7-9 to TRBJ1-2; 8 positions match TRBD1. The CDR3 consists of 13 residues. V shed 4 bases and J 8 bases; nucleotides not matched to a gene: 6. From germline, CDR1 is SEHNR and CDR2 FQNEAQ (reference sequence). The CDR3 DNA reads TGTGCCAGCAGCTCCGGACAGGGTCAAGGCTACACCTTC. Protein product: CASSSGQGQGYTF.

The chain carries TRBV6-6 and TRBJ2-2; D is unresolved. This CDR3 region has 13 residues. Germline-derived CDR1 and CDR2 are MNHNY and SVGAGI (reference sequence). Trimming removed 5 bases from V and 6 bases from J, with 10 bases in between. DNA of the CDR3: TGTGCCAGCAGTCCTCCGGTACCCGGGGAGCTGTTTTTT. It encodes CASSPPVPGELFF.

This chain connects TRBV7-9 to TRBJ2-3, with 9 bases lining up with TRBD2. Looked up from germline, CDR1 is SEHNR and CDR2 is FQNEAQ (reference sequence). The CDR3 runs 15 residues. J lost 1 base, V lost 1 base, and 0 bases had no gene match. For the CDR3, the DNA is TGTGCCAGCAGCTTAGGGACTAGCGGCACAGATACGCAGTATTTT. Protein product: CASSLGTSGTDTQYF.

The J gene is TRBJ2-6, the V gene TRBV11-2; D possibly corresponds to TRBD1 (6 bases). The V end was cut by 1 base, the J end by 0 bases, with 10 bases between. Germline values: CDR1 SGHAT, CDR2 FQNNGV. The CDR3 is made up of 17 amino acids. The CDR3 spells CASSLGTAYSGANVLTF. DNA for the CDR3: TGTGCCAGCAGCTTAGGGACAGCGTACTCTGGGGCCAACGTCCTGACTTTC.

The genes are TRBV5-1 and TRBJ1-2; no definite D call. The germline V gene encodes CDR1 SGHRS and CDR2 YFSETQ. Trimming shortened V by 1 base and J by 2 bases, and 9 bases separated the two germline ends. The CDR3 spans 14 residues. The DNA for the CDR3 is TGCGCCAGCAGCTTGAGAGGCTCCAACTATGGCTACACCTTC. It yields the protein CASSLRGSNYGYTF.

The J gene is TRBJ1-5, the V gene TRBV28, with 9 bases identical to TRBD1. Germline values: CDR1 MDHEN, CDR2 SYDVKM. V trimming: 6 bases; J trimming: 4 bases; junction bases outside the gene matches: 10. This CDR3 region has 16 residues. CDR3 residues: CASRSRGQGLNQPQHF. The CDR3 DNA is TGTGCCAGCAGATCGCGTGGACAGGGGCTAAATCAGCCCCAGCATTTT.